A selection of T cell receptor beta chains follows, all from one sample in a study of CD8 T cells in Susac syndrome. TCRdb recomputed calls from the immunoSEQ multiplex PCR reads with MiXCR, one row per CDR3 protein. The repertoire holds fewer than 350,000 distinct CDR3 sequences, with about 91% as singletons. Specimen: CD4+ T cells from PBMCs. The receptors derive from a human donor with multiple sclerosis. Both conserved end residues are part of each CDR3. Each record gives: V gene, clone size, J gene, D gene, CDR3 length, CDR3 DNA, CDR3 protein. A D gene is named only where the DNA matches it firmly. Rows may omit the clone size; those that give it use once, few, many or a size class.

>TRBV11-2|few|TRBJ2-5|NA|13
TGTGCCAGCTCACAGGGAGGCCAAGAGACCCAGTACTTC
CASSQGGQETQYF
>TRBV7-9|NA|TRBJ1-1|NA|14
TGTGCCAGCAGCTTAGGAGGAGTAGGGGCTGAAGCTTTCTTT
CASSLGGVGAEAFF
>TRBV27|NA|TRBJ2-3|NA|16
TGTGCCAGCAGTTTATCGTCGGGAGCCGGCACAGATACGCAGTATTTT
CASSLSSGAGTDTQYF
>TRBV12-3/TRBV12-4|NA|TRBJ2-5|TRBD1|14
TGTGCCAGCAGTGACAGGGTCGGAAAAGAGACCCAGTACTTC
CASSDRVGKETQYF
>TRBV30|NA|TRBJ2-7|TRBD2|13
TGTGCCTGGATGGGGCGGGGGACCTACGAGCAGTACTTC
CAWMGRGTYEQYF
>TRBV11-2|NA|TRBJ2-7|NA|15
TGTGCCAGCAGCGTAGACGGGACTGCCGTCTACGAGCAGTACTTC
CASSVDGTAVYEQYF
>TRBV5-4|NA|TRBJ2-5|TRBD2|15
TGTGCCAGCAGCTTGGGCGGTGGGAGGGAAGAGACCCAGTACTTC
CASSLGGGREETQYF
>TRBV20-1|NA|TRBJ2-1|NA|13
TGCAGTGCTAGAAAAACAGGGAGAAATGAGCAGTTCTTC
CSARKTGRNEQFF
>TRBV25-1|NA|TRBJ1-2|NA|15
TGTGCCAGCAGTGAAAGCGCAGGGGTTAACTATGGCTACACCTTC
CASSESAGVNYGYTF
>TRBV20-1|NA|TRBJ2-1|TRBD1|14
TGCAGTGCTAGAGCGGTGGACAGGGGGTCGGGGGAGTTCTTC
CSARAVDRGSGEFF
>TRBV20-1|once|TRBJ2-5|NA|11
TGCAGTGGGGTACACCAAGAGACCCAGTACTTC
CSGVHQETQYF
>TRBV12-3/TRBV12-4|NA|TRBJ1-1|NA|15
TGTGCCAGCAGTTTAATAGCCAGGGTGAACACTGAAGCTTTCTTT
CASSLIARVNTEAFF
>TRBV4-2|NA|TRBJ1-2|TRBD1|18
TGTGCCAGCAGCCCGAACAATCAACCCAGGACAGGGGCTGGTGGCTACACCTTC
CASSPNNQPRTGAGGYTF
>TRBV12-3/TRBV12-4|NA|TRBJ2-5|NA|13
TGTGCCAGCAGTCCCTTATCTGGGGAGACCCAGTACTTC
CASSPLSGETQYF
>TRBV19|NA|TRBJ1-5|TRBD1|15
TGTGCCAGTACCCGGGACAGGGCCATCAATCAGCCCCAGCATTTT
CASTRDRAINQPQHF
>TRBV5-1|NA|TRBJ2-7|NA|15
TGCGCCAGCAGCTTGTATGGGGGCGCAGAATCCGAGCAGTACTTC
CASSLYGGAESEQYF
>TRBV7-2|NA|TRBJ1-1|NA|15
TGTGCCAGCAGCTCATGGGGCGGACCGAACACTGAAGCTTTCTTT
CASSSWGGPNTEAFF
>TRBV5-6|once|TRBJ1-2|NA|15
TGTGCCAGCAGCTTGCGCGGGAGCAGCTGGTATGGCTACACCTTC
CASSLRGSSWYGYTF
>TRBV9|NA|TRBJ2-1|NA|12
TGTGCCAGCAGCGTAGGTGGGGGGTTGCAGTTCTTC
CASSVGGGLQFF
>TRBV3-1|NA|TRBJ2-7|TRBD1|15
TGTGCCAGCAGCCAAGCCGGGACAGGGGGCTACGAGCAGTACTTC
CASSQAGTGGYEQYF
>TRBV4-3|NA|TRBJ2-3|NA|14
TGCGCCAGCAGCCAAAATGGGGGCACAGATACGCAGTATTTT
CASSQNGGTDTQYF
>TRBV18|few|TRBJ2-3|NA|15
TGTGCCAGCTCACCGGGCTTAGCGGCCACAGATACGCAGTATTTT
CASSPGLAATDTQYF
>TRBV6-1|NA|TRBJ2-7|NA|13
TGTGCCAGCAGTGACGCGGGTACCTACGAGCAGTACTTC
CASSDAGTYEQYF
>TRBV19|NA|TRBJ1-5|NA|15
TGTGCCAGTAGTATACCCCCTGACAGTCCCCAGCCCCAGCATTTT
CASSIPPDSPQPQHF
>TRBV7-2|NA|TRBJ2-3|NA|15
TGTGCCAGCAGCCCCGGCTACCAAAGCACAGATACGCAGTATTTT
CASSPGYQSTDTQYF
>TRBV20-1|NA|TRBJ2-2|TRBD1|15
TGCAGTGCTGAGACCGGGACAGGAAATACCGGGGAGCTGTTTTTT
CSAETGTGNTGELFF
>TRBV19|NA|TRBJ1-6|NA|14
TGTGCCAGTAGTATCTCGCAACCGAATTCACCCCTCCACTTT
CASSISQPNSPLHF
>TRBV6-2/TRBV6-3|few|TRBJ2-7|NA|14
TGTGCCAGCAGTTACGAGTTGGGTGACTACGAGCAGTACTTC
CASSYELGDYEQYF
>TRBV6-5|NA|TRBJ2-3|TRBD2|13
TGTGCCAGCAGTTACAACGGGGGGAGGACGCAGTATTTT
CASSYNGGRTQYF
>TRBV29-1|NA|TRBJ2-7|NA|11
TGCAGCGTCAAATTATCCTACGAGCAGTACTTC
CSVKLSYEQYF
>TRBV5-6|NA|TRBJ2-3|TRBD2|19
TGTGCCAGCAGCTTGACTCGTCTAGCGGGGGGGAAGAACTTGGATACGCAGTATTTT
CASSLTRLAGGKNLDTQYF
>TRBV24-1|NA|TRBJ1-5|NA|14
TGTGCCACCAGTGGGCAGAATAGCAATCAGCCCCAGCATTTT
CATSGQNSNQPQHF
>TRBV12-5|NA|TRBJ1-1|TRBD1|15
TGTGCTAGTGGTCCCCCCCGGACAGGGAACACTGAAGCTTTCTTT
CASGPPRTGNTEAFF
>TRBV7-2|NA|TRBJ1-2|TRBD1|15
TGTGCCAGCAGAACAGGGGGGGCTATTAGCTATGGCTACACCTTC
CASRTGGAISYGYTF
>TRBV5-6|few|TRBJ2-7|NA|16
TGTGCCAGCAGCTTGCCTGGGATGTCGACCGAGGGAGAGCAGTACTTC
CASSLPGMSTEGEQYF
>TRBV14|few|TRBJ1-5|NA|13
TGTGCCAGCAGCCAATCGAGCAATCAGCCCCAGCATTTT
CASSQSSNQPQHF
>TRBV20-1|NA|TRBJ1-1|NA|16
TGCAGTGCTAGCAAGAGCACAGGGCGACGGAACACTGAAGCTTTCTTT
CSASKSTGRRNTEAFF
>TRBV7-2|NA|TRBJ2-5|NA|14
TGTGCCAGCAGCTTACCCCAGCTTGAAGAGACCCAGTACTTC
CASSLPQLEETQYF
>TRBV30|NA|TRBJ2-7|NA|16
TGTGCCTGGAGTGCCATAAAGGGGAGACTACTCTACGAGCAGTACTTC
CAWSAIKGRLLYEQYF
>TRBV20-1|once|TRBJ1-1|TRBD1|15
TGCAGTGCTAGAAGGAATTACAGGGGCGGTACTGAAGCTTTCTTT
CSARRNYRGGTEAFF
>TRBV23-1|NA|TRBJ2-3|TRBD2|19
TGCGCCAGCAGTCAATCTAGGACTAGCGGGGGTTCTAGCACAGATACGCAGTATTTT
CASSQSRTSGGSSTDTQYF
>TRBV30|NA|TRBJ2-3|TRBD2|13
TGTGCCTGGAGTAAGGGGACTACCGAAGCGCGGTATTTT
CAWSKGTTEARYF
>TRBV11-3|few|TRBJ1-1|NA|14
TGTGCCAGCAGCTTAGGACGGACGAACACTGAAGCTTTCTTT
CASSLGRTNTEAFF
>TRBV5-4|NA|TRBJ2-1|TRBD2|17
TGTGCCAGCAGCGTGACTACTTTAGCGGGAGTCTACAATGAGCAGTTCTTC
CASSVTTLAGVYNEQFF
>TRBV6-6|NA|TRBJ1-3|NA|14
TGTGCCAGCAGTTGGCAGGACTCTGGAAACACCATATATTTT
CASSWQDSGNTIYF
>TRBV6-5|NA|TRBJ2-7|NA|15
TGTGCCAGCAGTTACCAGTCTGGGCCACTCTACGAGCAGTACTTC
CASSYQSGPLYEQYF
>TRBV30|NA|TRBJ1-2|TRBD1|15
TGTGCCTGGAGCGAAACCTCGGGACAGGTCTATGGCTACACCTTC
CAWSETSGQVYGYTF
>TRBV7-8|NA|TRBJ1-2|NA|15
TGTGCCAGCAGCTTAAGGCGAGCCAGGGCCCATGGCTACACCTTC
CASSLRRARAHGYTF
>TRBV7-9|NA|TRBJ2-1|NA|11
TGTGCCAGCAGACCGTCTGGGGAGCAGTTCTTC
CASRPSGEQFF
>TRBV5-1|NA|TRBJ2-5|NA|15
TGCGCCAGCAGCTTGGGCAGGCCTACAAAAGAGACCCAGTACTTC
CASSLGRPTKETQYF
>TRBV19|NA|TRBJ1-2|NA|15
TGTGCCAGTAGTCAGGGTCACAGGTGGAGCTATGGCTACACCTTC
CASSQGHRWSYGYTF
>TRBV3-1|NA|TRBJ1-1|NA|15
TGTGCCAGCTCGGCCTTCAGAGGATTGAACACTGAAGCTTTCTTT
CASSAFRGLNTEAFF
>TRBV12-3/TRBV12-4|NA|TRBJ1-1|NA|15
TGTGCCAGCAGTCCGACAGCTACGGCGAACACTGAAGCTTTCTTT
CASSPTATANTEAFF
>TRBV12-3/TRBV12-4|NA|TRBJ1-2|NA|12
TGTGCCAGCAAAGGGCGGGGGTATGGCTACACCTTC
CASKGRGYGYTF
>TRBV9|once|TRBJ2-3|NA|15
TGTGCCAGCAGCGTAGTAGGGGAAAAGGCAGATACGCAGTATTTT
CASSVVGEKADTQYF
>TRBV5-6|NA|TRBJ2-2|TRBD1|16
TGTGCCAGCAGCCGCCCCTCAGGGGGTGGGACCGGGGAGCTGTTTTTT
CASSRPSGGGTGELFF
>TRBV10-3|NA|TRBJ1-5|NA|13
TGTGCCATCAGTTACGGTAGCAATCAGCCCCAGCATTTT
CAISYGSNQPQHF
>TRBV27|NA|TRBJ1-4|NA|14
TGTGCCAGCAGTTTATCTGACAGTCGAAGGAAGCTGTTTTTT
CASSLSDSRRKLFF
>TRBV12-3/TRBV12-4|NA|TRBJ2-7|NA|13
TGTGCCAGCAGTTTGGGGGATACCTACGAGCAGTACTTC
CASSLGDTYEQYF
>TRBV4-2|few|TRBJ2-5|NA|13
TGTGCCAGCAGCCGACAGCACCAAGAGACCCAGTACTTC
CASSRQHQETQYF